The 25 T cell receptor beta chains presented below share a single source sample, sequenced in a study of shared clonotypes between healthy human individuals. As defined, naive CD8 cells were CD45RO-negative and positively selected for CCR7, with terminally differentiated effector memory CD45RA+ cells excluded. Sequencing was performed with immunoSEQ multiplex PCR; in TCRdb, only in-frame clones are kept and a portion is missing. This table has about 2 million clones, about 95% appearing once. Sequenced sample: naive CD8+ T cells sorted from blood. The receptors stem from a man in his late teens or twenties in good health.

The chain is built from TRBV27 and TRBJ2-1; D gene ambiguous. The CDR3 sequence is 15 residues long. V dropped 5 bases and J dropped 0 bases, with 11 bases sitting between them. Germline CDR1 is MNHEY and CDR2 is SMNVEV (reference sequence). The CDR3 region has the DNA TGTGCCAGCAGTCCACTTTTCAGCTCCTACAATGAGCAGTTCTTC. Encoded protein: CASSPLFSSYNEQFF.

The chain employs TRBV7-6 and TRBJ1-2, with TRBD1 matching over 8 bases. J was trimmed by 6 bases and V by 4 bases; bases with no gene match: 7. Germline V lookup: CDR1 SGHVS, CDR2 FNYEAQ. The CDR3 has 14 amino acids. The CDR3 DNA sequence: TGTGCCAGCAGCTCTACGGACAGGGAGGATGGCTACACCTTC. Its protein product is CASSSTDREDGYTF.

This clone showed up just once. The V gene is TRBV6-6, the J gene TRBJ1-2; weak D call: TRBD1 (5 bases). This CDR3 has 11 residues. Between the trimmed V and J ends, which lost 4 bases and 6 bases, there was a span of 6 bases. Germline assignment: CDR1 MNHNY and CDR2 SVGAGI (reference sequence). The chain's CDR3 is CASSWGDGYTF. In nucleotides, the CDR3 is TGTGCCAGCAGTTGGGGGGATGGCTACACCTTC.

This clone was seen just once. The same CDR3 arises from other DNA sequences in this sample as well. The chain couples TRBV5-6 to TRBJ2-7; D gene ambiguous. Germline V gene data show CDR1 as SGHDT and CDR2 as YYEEEE. CDR3 size: 12 residues. The V gene lost 3 bases and the J gene lost 2 bases, with 6 bases spanning the gap. CDR3 in DNA: TGTGCCAGCAGCTCGGGTACCTACGAGCAGTACTTC. Amino acids: CASSSGTYEQYF.

This chain connects TRBV9 to TRBJ2-7, with TRBD1 matching over 9 bases. This CDR3 spans 15 amino acids. V dropped 2 bases and J dropped 0; count of bases not matched to a gene: 3. Germline V CDR1 and CDR2: SGDLS, YYNGEE. As DNA, the CDR3 is TGTGCCAGCAGCGTCACAGGGGGCCTCTCCTACGAGCAGTACTTC. Protein sequence: CASSVTGGLSYEQYF.

The J gene is TRBJ2-7, the V gene TRBV2, with a tentative D call TRBD1 (5 bases). CDR3 length: 14 residues. Trimming removed 1 base at V and 3 bases at J, with 10 bases between. Looked up from germline, CDR1 is SNHLY and CDR2 is FYNNEI. The CDR3 sequence is CASSEVGQNYEQYF. In nucleotides, the CDR3 is TGTGCCAGCAGTGAAGTGGGGCAAAACTACGAGCAGTACTTC. Supplemented by reference TRBV2 and TRBJ2-7, the full variable domain reads EPEVTQTPSHQVTQMGQEVILRCVPISNHLYFYWYRQILGQKVEFLVSFYNNEISEKSEIFDDQFSVERPDGSNFTLKIRSTKLEDSAMYFCASSEVGQNYEQYFGPGTRLTVT.

V gene TRBV27 combines with J gene TRBJ2-3, with 9 bases fitting TRBD2. Germline assignment: CDR1 MNHEY and CDR2 SMNVEV (reference sequence). The CDR3 sequence is 17 residues long. J lost 4 bases, V lost 2 bases, and 10 bases had no gene match. CDR3 protein: CASSLGVSSGNSDTQYF. CDR3 in DNA: TGTGCCAGCAGTTTAGGCGTTTCTAGCGGGAACTCAGATACGCAGTATTTT.

J is TRBJ2-3 and V is TRBV11-2; no definite D call. Per germline, CDR1 SGHAT and CDR2 FQNNGV. V shed 5 bases and J shed 4 bases, with 13 bases lying between them. This CDR3 comprises 14 residues. The CDR3 nucleotides read TGTGCCAGCAGCGGATACGTACTGGCAGATACGCAGTATTTT. Amino acid sequence: CASSGYVLADTQYF.

This clone was seen a single time. This chain joins TRBV5-6 and TRBJ2-7, with D tentatively TRBD2 (6 bases). The V and J ends lost 9 bases and 4 bases respectively, with 11 bases between them. Germline-derived CDR1 and CDR2 are SGHDT and YYEEEE. This CDR3 has 11 amino acids. This CDR3 is CATSAGYEQYF. The CDR3 DNA follows: TGTGCCACCTCCGCGGGGTACGAGCAGTACTTC.

The sample holds a few counts of this clone. The chain combines TRBV6-6 with TRBJ2-1, with unresolved D. V lost 0 bases to trimming and J lost 0 bases, with 9 bases between them. Germline V gives CDR1 MNHNY, CDR2 SVGAGI (reference sequence). The CDR3 sequence is 16 residues long. This chain's CDR3 is CASSYSPLSSYNEQFF. The CDR3 DNA reads as TGTGCCAGCAGTTACTCCCCTCTGAGCTCCTACAATGAGCAGTTCTTC.

V is TRBV6-5 and J is TRBJ1-1, with D unclear. This CDR3 has 13 residues. The ends were cut back, 2 bases at V and 4 bases at J, with 8 bases in the middle. Germline CDR1 and CDR2: MNHEY and SVGAGI. Written as DNA, the CDR3 is TGTGCCAGCAGTTACGTGGAGAGCACTGAAGCTTTCTTT. This sequence encodes CASSYVESTEAFF.

The genes are TRBV29-1 and TRBJ2-3; D might be TRBD1 or TRBD2, each matching 5 bases. Germline CDR1 reads SQVTM; CDR2 reads ANQGSEA. Deletions cut 6 bases from V and 6 bases from J, with 13 bases between. The length of the CDR3 is 12 residues. The DNA for the CDR3 is TGCAGCGTAGGGGACCTTAGGGATACGCAGTATTTT. It is translated as CSVGDLRDTQYF.

V gene TRBV11-2 combines with J gene TRBJ2-3, with 15 bases identical to TRBD2. The CDR3 sequence is 17 residues long. J lost 4 bases, V lost 5 bases, and 7 bases had no gene match. Germline V gene sequence: CDR1 SGHAT, CDR2 FQNNGV. This CDR3 is CASSPGLAGGPSDTQYF. The CDR3 DNA is TGTGCCAGCAGCCCCGGACTAGCGGGAGGGCCCTCAGATACGCAGTATTTT.

As concerns this clone: Different DNA sequences within this sample yield the same CDR3. The V call is TRBV29-1, the J call TRBJ1-1; D uncertain. The V gene lost 5 bases and the J gene lost 1 base, with 5 bases spanning the gap. CDR3 length equals 11 residues. CDR1 is SQVTM and CDR2 is ANQGSEA in the germline V gene. The DNA for the CDR3 is TGCAGCGTTTTGGAGAACACTGAAGCTTTCTTT. Protein product: CSVLENTEAFF. Full variable domain (rest looked up from reference TRBV29-1 and TRBJ1-1): SAVISQKPSRDICQRGTSLTIQCQVDSQVTMMFWYRQQPGQSLTLIATANQGSEATYESGFVIDKFPISRPNLTFSTLTVSNMSPEDSSIYLCSVLENTEAFFGQGTRLTVV.

This clone has only one observation. The CDR3, as DNA: TGTGCCAGCAGCTCCCCCTTAGCGGGTTTTTCTGGTGAGCAGTACTTC. Translating it yields CASSSPLAGFSGEQYF. The V and J genes are TRBV7-9 and TRBJ2-7, with 7 bases aligning to TRBD2. In germline, CDR1 is SEHNR, CDR2 FQNEAQ (reference sequence). V was clipped by 4 bases and J by 7 bases; unmatched bases: 16. CDR3 length: 16 residues.

The rearrangement joins TRBV5-6 to TRBJ1-4; D remains ambiguous. The CDR3 sequence is 14 residues long. Trimming pared 4 bases from V and 6 bases from J, leaving 13 bases between. Per germline, CDR1 SGHDT and CDR2 YYEEEE. The CDR3 sequence: CASSPLESDEKLFF. The CDR3 DNA reads as TGTGCCAGCAGCCCCTTGGAGAGCGATGAAAAACTGTTTTTT.

The V call is TRBV7-9, the J call TRBJ2-1; 9 bases match TRBD2. Germline V gives CDR1 SEHNR, CDR2 FQNEAQ (reference sequence). The CDR3 contains 15 residues. V shed 5 bases and J 9 bases; nucleotides not matched to a gene: 11. CDR3 residues: CASSPRAGGLVEQFF. As DNA, the CDR3 is TGTGCCAGCAGCCCTCGGGCGGGAGGGTTGGTTGAGCAGTTCTTC.

The V call is TRBV2, the J call TRBJ2-5, with D hard to call. Per the germline V gene, CDR1 is SNHLY and CDR2 is FYNNEI. This CDR3 is built from 12 residues. V was clipped by 6 bases and J by 4 bases, with 9 bases between them. CDR3 region: CASSGPGETQYF. In DNA form, the CDR3 reads TGTGCCAGCAGCGGGCCCGGAGAGACCCAGTACTTC.

The chain links TRBV7-9 to TRBJ1-2; D is possibly TRBD1 (5 bases). The CDR3 contains 12 residues. V lost 6 bases and J 3 bases, leaving 8 bases between the germline ends. Germline CDR1 SEHNR, CDR2 FQNEAQ (reference sequence). CDR3 loop: CASRGTDYGYTF. The CDR3 bases are TGTGCCAGCAGGGGGACGGACTATGGCTACACCTTC. Based on the CDR3 plus reference TRBV7-9 and TRBJ1-2, the full variable domain is DTGVSQNPRHKITKRGQNVTFRCDPISEHNRLYWYRQTLGQGPEFLTYFQNEAQLEKSRLLSDRFSAERPKGSFSTLEIQRTEQGDSAMYLCASRGTDYGYTFGSGTRLTVV.

The chain employs TRBV6-6 and TRBJ1-2; D not resolved. The germline V gene encodes CDR1 MNHNY and CDR2 SVGAGI (reference sequence). The ends were cut back, 2 bases at V and 8 bases at J, with 15 bases in the middle. The CDR3 has 14 residues. CDR3 coding DNA: TGTGCCAGCAGTTACGAAGCCTCTGCTATGGGCTACACCTTC. The encoded protein is CASSYEASAMGYTF.

The genes are TRBV5-4 and TRBJ2-3, with unresolved D. CDR1 is SGHNT, CDR2 YYREEE, per germline (reference sequence). The CDR3 has 16 residues. V was shortened by 0 bases and J by 0 bases, with 11 bases between the two germline ends. Here the CDR3 DNA reads TGTGCCAGCAGCTTGGCCGACGGGTCTAGCACAGATACGCAGTATTTT. Encoded protein: CASSLADGSSTDTQYF.

The chain recombines TRBV27 with TRBJ1-5; 7 nucleotides line up with TRBD1. There are 15 residues in the CDR3. Trimming at V came to 0 bases and at J to 3 bases, leaving 2 bases not matched to a gene. Per germline, CDR1 MNHEY and CDR2 SMNVEV (reference sequence). CDR3 region: CASSLSGQNNQPQHF. CDR3 bases: TGTGCCAGCAGTTTATCGGGACAGAACAATCAGCCCCAGCATTTT.

The chain joins TRBV28 to TRBJ2-1, with D hard to call. The CDR3 is 12 residues long. V gave up 7 bases and J gave up 13 bases, with 17 bases separating them. CDR1 and CDR2 (germline): MDHEN, SYDVKM. In DNA form, the CDR3 reads TGTGCCAGCACCTCCCACCAGCGATCTCAGTTCTTC. Protein: CASTSHQRSQFF.

The chain has TRBV9 and TRBJ2-7, with 9 bases that match TRBD2. V gave up 3 bases and J gave up 5 bases; unmatched junction bases: 6. The CDR3 contains 14 residues. Germline assignment: CDR1 SGDLS and CDR2 YYNGEE. This CDR3 is CASSASGGRDEQYF. For the CDR3, the DNA is TGTGCCAGCAGCGCGAGCGGGGGGCGGGACGAGCAGTACTTC.

This clone has a single count. V is TRBV7-9 and J is TRBJ1-4, with a tentative D call TRBD1 (6 bases). Trimming pared 5 bases from V and 7 bases from J, leaving 17 bases between. The CDR3 totals 15 residues. Germline CDR1 SEHNR, CDR2 FQNEAQ (reference sequence). DNA for the CDR3: TGTGCCAGCAGCCCTGAGGGGGTAGGAGGTGAAAAACTGTTTTTT. This sequence encodes CASSPEGVGGEKLFF.